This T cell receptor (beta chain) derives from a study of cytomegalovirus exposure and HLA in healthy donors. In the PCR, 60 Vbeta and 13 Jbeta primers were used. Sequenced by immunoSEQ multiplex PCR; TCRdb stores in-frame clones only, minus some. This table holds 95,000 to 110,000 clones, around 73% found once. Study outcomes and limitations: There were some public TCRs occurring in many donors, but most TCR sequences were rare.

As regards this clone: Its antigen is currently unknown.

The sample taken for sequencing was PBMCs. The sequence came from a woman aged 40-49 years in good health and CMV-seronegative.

The CDR3 loop reads CASSKGGGINTEAFF. CDR3 in DNA: TGTGCCAGCAGCAAAGGGGGGGGTATAAACACTGAAGCTTTCTTT. This sequence joins TRBV21-1 and TRBJ1-1. TRBV21-1 has pseudogene status. This CDR3 spans 15 amino acids.